Below, 31 T cell receptor beta chains from the same sample are listed, as sequenced in a study of T cell responses to AZD1222 COVID-19 vaccine. TCRdb keeps only in-frame clones here, not all; method: immunoSEQ multiplex PCR. Found here are roughly 150,000 clones, around 89% of them singletons; the top ten hold 3% to 4%. This specimen was peripheral blood, taken on day 0 of MenACWY control vaccination. Receptor source: an adult in good health.

The rearrangement links TRBV7-2 to TRBJ1-6; D might be TRBD1 (6 bases). The CDR3 totals 14 residues. V was cut by 1 base and J by 6 bases, with 7 bases left in between. The germline V gene has CDR1 SGHTA and CDR2 FQGNSA. In DNA, the CDR3 is TGTGCCAGCAGCTTAGGGGGGCCTAATTCACCCCTCCACTTT. It is translated as CASSLGGPNSPLHF.

The chain recombines TRBV7-2 with TRBJ2-3; 7 nucleotides align to TRBD2. The germline V gene has CDR1 SGHTA and CDR2 FQGNSA. Trimming removed 4 bases from V and 3 bases from J; junction bases left unmatched: 1. The CDR3 covers 13 residues. DNA of the CDR3: TGTGCCAGCAGCTGGGGGGGTACAGATACGCAGTATTTT. Translation gives CASSWGGTDTQYF. Full variable domain (missing parts from reference TRBV7-2 and TRBJ2-3): GAGVSQSPSNKVTEKGKDVELRCDPISGHTALYWYRQSLGQGLEFLIYFQGNSAPDKSGLPSDRFSAERTGGSVSTLTIQRTQQEDSAVYLCASSWGGTDTQYFGPGTRLTVL.

V gene TRBV7-6 combines with J gene TRBJ2-3, with 15 bases matching TRBD2. The CDR3 totals 22 residues. With V trimmed by 0 bases and J by 3 bases, 16 bases remained unmatched. In germline, CDR1 is SGHVS, CDR2 FNYEAQ. The DNA of the CDR3 is TGTGCCAGCAGCTTAGCGAAGCCCTGGACTAGCGGGGGGGCGAGGGAAACAGATACGCAGTATTTT. Protein: CASSLAKPWTSGGARETDTQYF.

The J gene is TRBJ2-5, the V gene TRBV21-1; TRBD2, the table's D call, lacks a check against the DNA. TRBV21-1 is reported as a pseudogene. The CDR3 length is 18 residues. The DNA for the CDR3 is TGTGCCAGCAGCAAAGCCCGCGGCGGGAGGACGAACGAAGAGACCCAGTACTTC. It specifies CASSKARGGRTNEETQYF.

V usage is TRBV28 and J usage is TRBJ1-3; D might be TRBD1 (5 bases). Germline V gives CDR1 MDHEN, CDR2 SYDVKM. This CDR3 has 18 amino acids. Trimming shortened V by 6 bases and J by 0 bases, and 21 bases separated the two germline ends. The CDR3 bases are TGTGCCAGCAGCAGAGTGGCAGGGAGGGGCCGCTCTGGAAACACCATATATTTT. It encodes CASSRVAGRGRSGNTIYF.

The V gene is TRBV5-1, the J gene TRBJ1-5, with 8 nucleotides matching TRBD1. With V trimmed by 4 bases and J by 7 bases, 10 bases remained unmatched. The CDR3 length is 15 residues. Per germline, CDR1 SGHRS and CDR2 YFSETQ. DNA of the CDR3: TGCGCCAGCAGCGAGGGGACAGGAAGAGGGCAGCCCCAGCATTTT. This gives the protein CASSEGTGRGQPQHF.

The chain joins TRBV11-3 to TRBJ2-5; 10 positions match TRBD2. The CDR3 runs 17 residues. Germline trimming cut 1 base from V and 4 bases from J; bases unmatched to any gene: 9. Germline values: CDR1 SGHNT, CDR2 YENEEA. The CDR3 reads CASSLVASGRFPETQYF. The CDR3, as DNA: TGTGCCAGCAGCTTAGTTGCTAGCGGGAGATTCCCAGAGACCCAGTACTTC.

The J gene is TRBJ1-2, the V gene TRBV6-1, with D hard to call. This CDR3 comprises 14 residues. Germline V gene sequence: CDR1 MNHNS, CDR2 SASEGT. The V end was cut by 2 bases, the J end by 5 bases, with 12 bases between. CDR3 nucleotide sequence: TGTGCCAGCAGTGAAAACCCAGAAGAGTATGGCTACACCTTC. Amino acids: CASSENPEEYGYTF.

Details on this clone: In the same sample, other DNA sequences code for this CDR3. The rearrangement uses TRBV6-5 and TRBJ1-1; D unresolved. CDR1 is MNHEY and CDR2 is SVGAGI in the germline V gene. The V end was cut by 3 bases, the J end by 4 bases, with 12 bases between. This CDR3 spans 14 amino acids. In nucleotides, the CDR3 is TGTGCCAGCAGTTATTCTAGAGGCGGCACTGAAGCTTTCTTT. Its protein product is CASSYSRGGTEAFF.

The chain has TRBV28 and TRBJ1-4; no reliable D call. Trimming left V 10 bases short and J 0 bases short, with 9 bases between. Germline lookup yields CDR1 MDHEN and CDR2 SYDVKM. The CDR3 has 13 residues. CDR3 nucleotides: TGTGCCACTCGGGCCGCAACTAATGAAAAACTGTTTTTT. It yields the protein CATRAATNEKLFF.

V and J are TRBV19 and TRBJ2-2; D may be TRBD2 (6 bases). In germline, CDR1 is LNHDA, CDR2 SQIVND (reference sequence). The V end lost 8 bases, the J end lost 6 bases, and 10 bases lay between the germline ends. The CDR3 sequence is 12 residues long. CDR3 sequence (DNA): TGTGCCAGTCGCTGGGGGGCCGGGGAGCTGTTTTTT. Its protein is CASRWGAGELFF. Together with reference TRBV19 and TRBJ2-2, the CDR3 gives the full variable domain: DGGITQSPKYLFRKEGQNVTLSCEQNLNHDAMYWYRQDPGQGLRLIYYSQIVNDFQKGDIAEGYSVSREKKESFPLTVTSAQKNPTAFYLCASRWGAGELFFGEGSRLTVL.

The genes are TRBV11-2 and TRBJ2-1; TRBD2 agrees at 9 bases. The junction had 5 bases not matched to a gene; V was cut back by 5 bases and J by 3 bases. The CDR3 contains 15 residues. CDR1 and CDR2 (germline): SGHAT, FQNNGV. CDR3 nucleotides: TGTGCCAGCAGCCAAGAGCGGGGGGTCTACAATGAGCAGTTCTTC. This codes for CASSQERGVYNEQFF.

The chain couples TRBV2 to TRBJ1-4; D gene ambiguous. This CDR3 region has 14 residues. CDR1 is SNHLY, CDR2 FYNNEI, per germline. Trimming shortened V by 5 bases and J by 8 bases, and 15 bases separated the two germline ends. CDR3 loop: CASSRRGITEKLFF. Written as DNA, the CDR3 is TGTGCCAGCAGTCGCCGGGGTATTACCGAAAAACTGTTTTTT.

The chain links TRBV6-1 to TRBJ1-2, with no clear D. This CDR3 spans 13 amino acids. Trimming took 2 bases from V and 4 from J, leaving 8 bases between them. CDR1 is MNHNS, CDR2 SASEGT, per germline. CDR3: CASSEQGSYGYTF. The CDR3 DNA follows: TGTGCCAGCAGTGAACAAGGGAGCTATGGCTACACCTTC.

This chain uses TRBV7-8 with TRBJ2-1; D remains unclear. Between the trimmed V and J ends, which lost 8 bases and 8 bases, there was a span of 13 bases. The germline V gene has CDR1 SGHVS and CDR2 FQNEAQ. The CDR3 has 12 amino acids. The CDR3 nucleotides are TGTGCCAGCCGAGATAGAAACGATGAGCAGTTCTTC. Translating gives CASRDRNDEQFF.

The chain employs TRBV9 and TRBJ1-1, with 7 bases lining up with TRBD1. V was clipped by 4 bases and J by 1 base; unmatched bases: 1. CDR3 length equals 13 residues. Germline V lookup: CDR1 SGDLS, CDR2 YYNGEE. The CDR3 sequence: CASSQGGNTEAFF. Written as DNA, the CDR3 is TGTGCCAGCAGCCAGGGGGGGAACACTGAAGCTTTCTTT.

The genes are TRBV24-1 and TRBJ2-2; TRBD1 agrees at 9 bases. The ends lost 5 bases at V and 3 bases at J; junction bases unmatched: 0. Germline CDR1 is KGHDR and CDR2 is SFDVKD. This CDR3 contains 14 residues. CDR3 sequence: CATSGTGDTGELFF. DNA for the CDR3: TGTGCCACCAGTGGGACAGGGGACACCGGGGAGCTGTTTTTT.

The chain recombines TRBV5-1 with TRBJ2-7; TRBD1 agrees at 10 bases. The junction had 5 bases not matched to a gene; V was cut back by 0 bases and J by 5 bases. In germline, CDR1 is SGHRS, CDR2 YFSETQ. This CDR3 contains 15 residues. CDR3 DNA sequence: TGCGCCAGCAGCTTGGGACAGGGGGCCCTCGACGAGCAGTACTTC. This encodes CASSLGQGALDEQYF. The full variable domain, completed using reference TRBV5-1 and TRBJ2-7, is KAGVTQTPRYLIKTRGQQVTLSCSPISGHRSVSWYQQTPGQGLQFLFEYFSETQRNKGNFPGRFSGRQFSNSRSEMNVSTLELGDSALYLCASSLGQGALDEQYFGPGTRLTVT.

J is TRBJ1-6 and V is TRBV30; 8 bases map to TRBD1. Trimming took 1 base from V and 9 from J; bases not matched to a gene: 5. This CDR3 has 14 amino acids. CDR1 GTSNPN and CDR2 SVGIG come from the germline V gene (reference sequence). The DNA of the CDR3 is TGTGCCTGGAGTGGCGGACAGGGAGGTTCACCCCTCCACTTT. Translated: CAWSGGQGGSPLHF. The full variable domain, its missing parts supplied by reference TRBV30 and TRBJ1-6, is SQTIHQWPATLVQPVGSPLSLECTVEGTSNPNLYWYRQAAGRGLQLLFYSVGIGQISSEVPQNLSASRPQDRQFILSSKKLLLSDSGFYLCAWSGGQGGSPLHFGNGTRLTVT.

V gene TRBV9 combines with J gene TRBJ2-7; D perhaps matches TRBD2 (6 bases). This CDR3 has 14 residues. Trimming pared 0 bases from V and 2 bases from J, leaving 9 bases between. Per germline, CDR1 SGDLS and CDR2 YYNGEE. The chain's CDR3 is CASSVASSAYEQYF. CDR3 DNA sequence: TGTGCCAGCAGCGTAGCTTCTAGCGCCTACGAGCAGTACTTC.

This rearrangement joins TRBV3-1 (or the pseudogene TRBV3-2) to TRBJ1-2; 7 positions agree with TRBD1. In germline, CDR1 is LGHDT, CDR2 YNNKEL (reference sequence). Trimming cost V 4 bases and J 3 bases; bases outside gene matches: 2. This CDR3 has 13 residues. The CDR3 sequence is CASSRGTDYGYTF. For the CDR3, the DNA is TGTGCCAGCAGCCGGGGGACAGACTATGGCTACACCTTC.

V usage is TRBV3-1 (or the pseudogene TRBV3-2) and J usage is TRBJ2-3; 9 bases agree with TRBD2. Germline V CDR1 and CDR2: LGHDT, YNNKEL (reference sequence). V shed 4 bases and J 5 bases; nucleotides not matched to a gene: 16. The CDR3 is made up of 18 amino acids. The CDR3, as DNA: TGTGCCAGCAGCCCCCGTGCGGGAGGGCCCCGTCTGGGAGATACGCAGTATTTT. It yields the protein CASSPRAGGPRLGDTQYF.

The chain joins TRBV5-6 to TRBJ1-4; TRBD1 matches at 8 bases. This CDR3 is 17 amino acids long. Germline lookup yields CDR1 SGHDT and CDR2 YYEEEE. V shed 5 bases and J 2 bases; nucleotides not matched to a gene: 11. CDR3: CASRTRTGPFTNEKLFF. The CDR3 DNA follows: TGTGCCAGCAGGACGCGGACAGGGCCGTTTACTAATGAAAAACTGTTTTTT.

The chain uses TRBV19 and TRBJ1-2, with 11 positions matching TRBD1. Germline CDR1 LNHDA, CDR2 SQIVND (reference sequence). CDR3 length equals 14 residues. With V trimmed by 6 bases and J by 8 bases, 8 bases remained unmatched. CDR3 loop: CASRDRGRLSGYTF. DNA for the CDR3: TGTGCCAGTAGGGACAGGGGGCGCCTTAGCGGCTACACCTTC.

The rearrangement links TRBV10-3 to TRBJ2-2; D is uncertain. CDR3 length equals 14 residues. Trimming stripped 5 bases from V and 1 base from J, with 8 bases between. In germline, CDR1 is ENHRY, CDR2 SYGVKD. CDR3 protein: CAISYSENTGELFF. The DNA of the CDR3 is TGTGCCATCAGTTACTCGGAGAACACCGGGGAGCTGTTTTTT.

This chain uses TRBV7-9 with TRBJ1-5; no firm D call. There are 16 residues in the CDR3. V lost 1 base, J lost 1 base, and 11 bases lay in between. Germline V gene lookup returns CDR1 SEHNR and CDR2 FQNEAQ (reference sequence). In nucleotides, the CDR3 is TGTGCCAGCAGCTTAGTAGCACGTGGGAGCAATCAGCCCCAGCATTTT. Translation gives CASSLVARGSNQPQHF.

This sequence joins TRBV15 and TRBJ1-5; D not resolved. Trimming left V 5 bases short and J 5 bases short, with 10 bases between. This CDR3 region has 13 residues. Germline CDR1 is LNHNV and CDR2 is YYDKDF (reference sequence). The chain's CDR3 is CATSANVDQPQHF. Here the CDR3 DNA reads TGTGCCACCAGCGCCAACGTGGATCAGCCCCAGCATTTT.

The chain is built from TRBV5-1 and TRBJ2-5, with a weak D call TRBD2 (8 bases). Germline V gene sequence: CDR1 SGHRS, CDR2 YFSETQ. V lost 3 bases and J 4 bases, leaving 25 bases between the germline ends. CDR3 length: 18 amino acids. The CDR3 region is CASSSSLPGLAGGETQYF. In DNA, the CDR3 is TGCGCCAGCAGCTCCTCACTCCCCGGACTAGCAGGGGGAGAGACCCAGTACTTC.

This chain uses TRBV5-1 with TRBJ2-2; 11 bases line up with TRBD1. Germline V gene data show CDR1 as SGHRS and CDR2 as YFSETQ. The CDR3 sequence is 16 residues long. Trimming at V came to 3 bases and at J to 4 bases, leaving 5 bases not matched to a gene. As DNA, the CDR3 is TGCGCCAGCAGCTCCCCTGGGACAGGGGGCACCGGGGAGCTGTTTTTT. As protein: CASSSPGTGGTGELFF.

The chain is built from TRBV9 and TRBJ1-2; 12 bases align to TRBD1. The CDR3 consists of 15 residues. Germline V gene data show CDR1 as SGDLS and CDR2 as YYNGEE. J lost 8 bases, V lost 4 bases, and 9 bases had no gene match. CDR3 region: CASSFQTGTGGGYTF. The CDR3 bases are TGTGCCAGCAGCTTCCAGACCGGGACAGGGGGCGGCTACACCTTC.

The gene calls are TRBV7-9 and TRBJ2-1; 12 bases agree with TRBD2. Losses at the gene ends were 2 bases for V and 7 bases for J; bases not matched to a gene: 3. Germline assignment: CDR1 SEHNR and CDR2 FQNEAQ (reference sequence). The CDR3 loop spans 15 amino acids. The CDR3 DNA is TGTGCCAGCAGCTTAAGAGGACTAGCGGGAAATGAGCAGTTCTTC. Translation: CASSLRGLAGNEQFF.